This is a list of T cell receptor beta chains from one sample in a study of T-cell reconstitution after alpha-beta-depleted transplantation in children. One entry per CDR3 protein results from TCRdb running MiXCR on the PCR reads. The sample consists of some 200,000 distinct CDR3 sequences, 13% to 15% of them appearing once. Material: PBMCs from the stem cell graft donor, obtained from the stem cell graft. The receptors come from a human donor who donated a stem cell graft to a child with acute lymphoblastic leukemia. Both conserved end residues are part of each CDR3. Each record gives: J gene, clone size, D gene, V gene, CDR3 length, CDR3 protein, CDR3 DNA. The D gene is left open where the match is weak. Rows may omit the clone size; those that give it use once, few, many or a size class.

TRBJ2-7 | many | TRBD2 | TRBV20-1 | 13 | CSAGTSGMSEQYF | TGCAGTGCGGGGACTAGCGGGATGTCCGAGCAGTACTTC
TRBJ2-5 | many | TRBD1 | TRBV6-1 | 15 | CASSTRQGERETQYF | TGTGCCAGCAGTACAAGACAGGGGGAGAGGGAGACCCAGTACTTC
TRBJ2-6 | many | - | TRBV5-1 | 16 | CASSVGPNSGANVLTF | TGCGCCAGCAGCGTCGGACCGAACTCTGGGGCCAACGTCCTGACTTTC
TRBJ1-1 | - | - | TRBV18 | 14 | CASSPVGRNTEAFF | TGTGCCAGCTCACCCGTGGGACGGAACACTGAAGCTTTCTTT
TRBJ2-3 | many | - | TRBV28 | 15 | CASSLIGKGFDTQYF | TGTGCCAGCAGTTTAATCGGGAAGGGGTTTGATACGCAGTATTTT
TRBJ2-7 | many | - | TRBV20-1 | 15 | CSAADGELDTYEQYF | TGCAGTGCCGCCGACGGCGAATTGGATACCTACGAGCAGTACTTC
TRBJ2-7 | many | TRBD1 | TRBV12-3/TRBV12-4 | 15 | CASSLRQGASYEQYF | TGTGCCAGCAGTTTAAGACAGGGGGCCTCCTACGAGCAGTACTTC
TRBJ2-2 | many | TRBD1 | TRBV5-4 | 15 | CASRKTGDGTGELFF | TGTGCCAGCAGAAAGACAGGGGATGGCACCGGGGAGCTGTTTTTT
TRBJ2-3 | many | TRBD2 | TRBV11-2 | 17 | CASSPRRLAGSTDTQYF | TGTGCCAGCAGCCCACGTCGGCTAGCGGGAAGCACAGATACGCAGTATTTT
TRBJ1-1 | many | - | TRBV5-1 | 14 | CASSPWVTNTEAFF | TGCGCCAGCAGCCCGTGGGTTACGAACACTGAAGCTTTCTTT
TRBJ2-6 | - | TRBD2 | TRBV15 | 16 | CATSHSGGSGANGLTF | TGTGCCACCAGCCATAGCGGGGGCTCTGGGGCCAACGGCCTGACTTTC
TRBJ2-1 | few | - | TRBV7-7 | 13 | CASSSGSYNEQFF | TGTGCTAGCAGCTCTGGCTCCTACAATGAGCAGTTCTTC
TRBJ2-1 | many | - | TRBV11-2 | 13 | CASSLDGRDEQFF | TGTGCCAGCAGCTTAGATGGCAGGGATGAGCAGTTCTTC
TRBJ1-6 | few | - | TRBV25-1 | 13 | CASSELRNSPLHF | TGTGCCAGCAGTGAACTTAGGAATTCACCCCTCCACTTT
TRBJ2-3 | - | - | TRBV5-3 | 12 | CARSFKEGRQYF | TGTGCCAGAAGCTTTAAGGAGGGACGGCAGTATTTT
TRBJ2-7 | many | - | TRBV12-3/TRBV12-4 | 16 | CASSLGPGAALYEQYF | TGTGCCAGCAGTTTAGGACCAGGGGCCGCCCTCTACGAGCAGTACTTC
TRBJ2-1 | few | - | TRBV12-3/TRBV12-4 | 14 | CATRSRDAYNEQFF | TGTGCCACTCGATCCCGGGACGCCTACAATGAGCAGTTCTTC
TRBJ2-5 | - | TRBD1 | TRBV10-3 | 12 | CATGKGQETQYF | TGTGCGACAGGGAAGGGACAAGAGACCCAGTACTTC
TRBJ2-7 | few | TRBD2 | TRBV27 | 19 | CASSSSAGECSVWAYEQYF | TGTGCCAGCAGTTCCTCAGCGGGAGAGTGTTCGGTATGGGCCTACGAGCAGTACTTC
TRBJ2-7 | many | - | TRBV29-1 | 13 | CSAATLGRYEQYF | TGCAGCGCCGCAACTCTTGGGAGATACGAGCAGTACTTC
TRBJ2-2 | many | - | TRBV12-3/TRBV12-4 | 15 | CASSRTAGFAGELFF | TGTGCCAGCAGTCGGACCGCTGGATTCGCCGGGGAGCTGTTTTTT
TRBJ2-3 | - | - | TRBV7-9 | 15 | CASSLRLAHGDTQYF | TGTGCCAGCAGCTTACGGCTAGCCCATGGAGATACGCAGTATTTT
TRBJ2-7 | - | - | TRBV7-9 | 11 | CASSRQREQYF | TGTGCCAGCAGCAGACAGCGCGAGCAGTACTTC
TRBJ2-5 | many | - | TRBV29-1 | 12 | CSVGQPRETQYF | TGCAGCGTTGGACAGCCTCGAGAGACCCAGTACTTC
TRBJ1-2 | - | - | TRBV30 | 10 | CAWRWGGYTF | TGTGCCTGGAGGTGGGGTGGCTACACCTTC
TRBJ2-3 | many | TRBD1 | TRBV5-1 | 15 | CASSLGTGGPDTQYF | TGCGCCAGCAGCTTGGGGACAGGGGGGCCAGATACGCAGTATTTT